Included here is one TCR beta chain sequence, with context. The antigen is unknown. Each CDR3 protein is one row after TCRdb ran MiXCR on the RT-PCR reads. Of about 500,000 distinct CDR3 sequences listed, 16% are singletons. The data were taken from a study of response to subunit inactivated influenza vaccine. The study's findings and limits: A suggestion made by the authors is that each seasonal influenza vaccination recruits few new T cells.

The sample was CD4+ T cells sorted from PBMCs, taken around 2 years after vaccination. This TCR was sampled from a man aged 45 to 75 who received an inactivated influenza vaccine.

The CDR3 here is CASSRKNRRETQYF. The CDR3 region has the DNA TGTGCCAGCAGCCGAAAGAACCGCAGGGAGACCCAGTACTTC. This chain uses TRBV11-2 with TRBJ2-5; D not resolved. The V and J ends lost 5 bases and 5 bases respectively, with 15 bases between them. CDR1 SGHAT and CDR2 FQNNGV come from the germline V gene. This CDR3 spans 14 amino acids. The full variable domain, in which reference TRBV11-2 and TRBJ2-5 provide the parts outside the CDR3, is EAGVAQSPRYKIIEKRQSVAFWCNPISGHATLYWYQQILGQGPKLLIQFQNNGVVDDSQLPKDRFSAERLKGVDSTLKIQPAKLEDSAVYLCASSRKNRRETQYFGPGTRLLVL.